The clone carrying this TCR beta chain has a count of ten or more. As yet, its antigen is unknown. This record comes from a study of neurological immune-mediated disorders. Study results and caveats: Sharing of CDR3 amino acid sequences among expanded clones across subjects was absent, suggesting private repertoires in all groups. HTLV-1-associated myelopathy had the most TCR clonal expansion, while multiple sclerosis had the least, a level that fell below healthy controls.

It was from 2 million PBMCs stored at -80 C that the unsorted libraries were obtained. V dropped 4 bases and J dropped 1; count of bases not matched to a gene: 7. The CDR3 spans 15 residues. Germline CDR1 reads SGHRS; CDR2 reads YFSETQ. Every sequencing run generated over 190 million TCR-beta sequences from 15-18 subjects. TCRdb redid the calling of the 5' RACE reads with MiXCR, one entry per CDR3 protein. The sample gives 65,000 to 70,000 distinct CDR3 sequences, roughly 3.9% of which show up once; approximately 1.2% is in the top ten. Sequencing was done on a sample of PBMCs. The origin of this receptor is a man aged 25-45 years with multiple sclerosis. The J gene is TRBJ1-1, the V gene TRBV5-1; 7 bases map to TRBD1. In DNA, the CDR3 is TGCGCCAGCAGCCCCGAGGAGGGGGCGAACACTGAAGCTTTCTTT. Translation gives CASSPEEGANTEAFF.